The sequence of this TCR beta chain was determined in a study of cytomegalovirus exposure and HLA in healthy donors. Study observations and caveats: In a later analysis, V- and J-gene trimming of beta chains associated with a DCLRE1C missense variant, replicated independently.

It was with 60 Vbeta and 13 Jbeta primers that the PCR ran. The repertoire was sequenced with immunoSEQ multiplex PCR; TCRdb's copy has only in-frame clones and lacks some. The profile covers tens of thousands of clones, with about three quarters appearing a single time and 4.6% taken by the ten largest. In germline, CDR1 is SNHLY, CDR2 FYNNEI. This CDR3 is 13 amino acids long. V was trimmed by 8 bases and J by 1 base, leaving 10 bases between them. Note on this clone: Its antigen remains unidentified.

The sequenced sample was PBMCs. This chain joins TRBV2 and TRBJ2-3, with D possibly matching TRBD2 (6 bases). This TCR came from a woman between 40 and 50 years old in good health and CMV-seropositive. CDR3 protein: CASLGGGTDTQYF. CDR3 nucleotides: TGTGCCAGCCTGGGAGGCGGCACAGATACGCAGTATTTT.